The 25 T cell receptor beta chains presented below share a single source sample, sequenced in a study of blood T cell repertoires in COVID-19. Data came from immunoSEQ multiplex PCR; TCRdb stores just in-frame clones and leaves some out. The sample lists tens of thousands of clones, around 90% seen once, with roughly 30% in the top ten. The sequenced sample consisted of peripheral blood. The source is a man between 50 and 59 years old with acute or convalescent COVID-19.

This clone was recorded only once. DNA of the CDR3: TGTGCCAGTAGTATCGGACAGGAGTACGAGCAGTACTTC. This gives the protein CASSIGQEYEQYF. The rearrangement links TRBV19 to TRBJ2-7; 7 bases line up with TRBD1. V lost 3 bases and J lost 4; bases outside the gene matches: 3. Germline values: CDR1 LNHDA, CDR2 SQIVND (reference sequence). The CDR3 covers 13 residues.

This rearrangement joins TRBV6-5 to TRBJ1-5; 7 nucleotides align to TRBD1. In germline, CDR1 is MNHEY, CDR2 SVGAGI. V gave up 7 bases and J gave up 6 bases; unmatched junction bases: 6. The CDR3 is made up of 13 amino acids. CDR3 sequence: CASKSSGGQPQHF. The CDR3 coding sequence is TGTGCCAGCAAGAGCTCAGGGGGTCAGCCCCAGCATTTT.

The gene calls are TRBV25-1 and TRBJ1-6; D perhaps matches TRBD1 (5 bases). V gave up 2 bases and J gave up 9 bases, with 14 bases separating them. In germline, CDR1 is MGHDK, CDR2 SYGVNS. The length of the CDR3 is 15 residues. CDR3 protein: CASSESQGSASPLHF. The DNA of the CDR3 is TGTGCCAGCAGTGAAAGTCAGGGATCAGCTTCACCCCTCCACTTT.

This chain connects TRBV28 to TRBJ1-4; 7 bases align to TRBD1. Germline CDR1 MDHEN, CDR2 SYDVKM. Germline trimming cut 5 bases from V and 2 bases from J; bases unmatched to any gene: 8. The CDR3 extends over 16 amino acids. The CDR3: CASSKLTGVTNEKLFF. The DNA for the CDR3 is TGTGCCAGCAGTAAATTAACAGGGGTTACTAATGAAAAACTGTTTTTT.

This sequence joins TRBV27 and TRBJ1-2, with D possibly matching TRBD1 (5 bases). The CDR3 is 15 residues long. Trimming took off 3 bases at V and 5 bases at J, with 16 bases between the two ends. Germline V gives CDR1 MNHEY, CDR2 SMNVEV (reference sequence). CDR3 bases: TGTGCCAGCAGTTTTTTAACAGGAGGGCCTTATGGCTACACCTTC. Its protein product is CASSFLTGGPYGYTF.

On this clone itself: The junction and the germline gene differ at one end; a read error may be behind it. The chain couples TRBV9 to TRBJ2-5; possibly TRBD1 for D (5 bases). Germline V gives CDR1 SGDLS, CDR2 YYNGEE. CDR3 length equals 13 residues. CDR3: CASSADNQETQYF. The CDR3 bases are TGTGCCAGCAGCGCGGACAACCAGGAGACCCAGTACTTC.

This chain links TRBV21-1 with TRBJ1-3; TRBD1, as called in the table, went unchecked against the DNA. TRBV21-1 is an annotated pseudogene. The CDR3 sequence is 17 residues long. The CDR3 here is CASSKHREPNPGNTIYF. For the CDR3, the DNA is TGTGCCAGCAGCAAGCACAGGGAACCTAATCCTGGAAACACCATATATTTT.

CDR3 DNA: TGTGCCAGCTCACCCCCGCAGGATCCTGAAGCTTTCTTT. The encoded protein is CASSPPQDPEAFF. The V and J genes are TRBV18 and TRBJ1-1; D is unclear. The CDR3 extends over 13 amino acids. In germline, CDR1 is KGHSH, CDR2 LQKENI. The ends were cut back, 3 bases at V and 6 bases at J, with 11 bases in the middle.

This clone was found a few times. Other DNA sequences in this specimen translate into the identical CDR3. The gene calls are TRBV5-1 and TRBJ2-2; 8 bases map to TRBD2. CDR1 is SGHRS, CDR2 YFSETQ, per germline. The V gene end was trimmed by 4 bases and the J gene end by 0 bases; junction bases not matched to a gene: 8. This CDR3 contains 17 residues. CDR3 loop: CASSGAGDYANTGELFF. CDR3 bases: TGCGCCAGCAGCGGAGCGGGGGACTACGCGAACACCGGGGAGCTGTTTTTT.

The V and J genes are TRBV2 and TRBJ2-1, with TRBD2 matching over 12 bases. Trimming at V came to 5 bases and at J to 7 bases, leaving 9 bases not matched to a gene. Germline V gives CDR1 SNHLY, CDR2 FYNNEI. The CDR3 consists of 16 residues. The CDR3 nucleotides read TGTGCCAGCAGTCCCCGACTAGCGGGGGATTTTAATGAGCAGTTCTTC. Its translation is CASSPRLAGDFNEQFF.

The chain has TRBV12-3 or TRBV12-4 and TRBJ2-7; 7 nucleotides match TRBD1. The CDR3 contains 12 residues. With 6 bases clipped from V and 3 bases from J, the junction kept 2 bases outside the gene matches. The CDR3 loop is CASRRDSYEQYF. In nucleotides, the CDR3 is TGTGCCAGCAGACGGGACAGCTACGAGCAGTACTTC.

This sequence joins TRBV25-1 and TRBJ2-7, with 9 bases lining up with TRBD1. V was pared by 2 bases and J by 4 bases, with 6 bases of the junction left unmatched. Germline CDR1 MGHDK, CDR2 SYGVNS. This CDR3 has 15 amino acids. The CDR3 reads CASSEPGQGGYEQYF. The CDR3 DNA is TGTGCCAGCAGTGAACCGGGACAGGGAGGATACGAGCAGTACTTC.

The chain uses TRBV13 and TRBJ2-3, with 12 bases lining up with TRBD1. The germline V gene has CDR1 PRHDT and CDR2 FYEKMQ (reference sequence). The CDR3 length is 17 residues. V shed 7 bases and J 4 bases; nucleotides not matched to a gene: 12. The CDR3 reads CASNIRRDRGPSDTQYF. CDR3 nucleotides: TGTGCCAGCAACATTCGTCGGGACAGGGGGCCATCAGATACGCAGTATTTT.

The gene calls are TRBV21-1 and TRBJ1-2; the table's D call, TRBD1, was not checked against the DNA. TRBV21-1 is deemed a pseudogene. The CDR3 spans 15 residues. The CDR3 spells CASSNGQTFNYGYTF. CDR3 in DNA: TGTGCCAGCAGCAACGGACAGACGTTTAACTATGGCTACACCTTC.

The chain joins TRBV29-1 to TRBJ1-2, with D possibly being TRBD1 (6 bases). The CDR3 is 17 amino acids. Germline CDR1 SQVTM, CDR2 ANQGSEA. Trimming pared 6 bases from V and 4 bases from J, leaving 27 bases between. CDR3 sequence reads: CSVYSLGQALGGYGYTF. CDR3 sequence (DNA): TGCAGCGTCTATTCCCTGGGGCAGGCCCTAGGGGGCTATGGCTACACCTTC. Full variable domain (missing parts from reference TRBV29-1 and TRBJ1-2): SAVISQKPSRDICQRGTSLTIQCQVDSQVTMMFWYRQQPGQSLTLIATANQGSEATYESGFVIDKFPISRPNLTFSTLTVSNMSPEDSSIYLCSVYSLGQALGGYGYTFGSGTRLTVV.

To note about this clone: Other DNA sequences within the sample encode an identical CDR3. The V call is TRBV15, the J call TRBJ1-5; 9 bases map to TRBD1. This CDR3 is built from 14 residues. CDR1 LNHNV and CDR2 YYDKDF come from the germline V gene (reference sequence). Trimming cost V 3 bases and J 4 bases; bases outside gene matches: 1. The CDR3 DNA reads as TGTGCCACCAGCAGGGACAGGGGAAATCAGCCCCAGCATTTT. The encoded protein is CATSRDRGNQPQHF.

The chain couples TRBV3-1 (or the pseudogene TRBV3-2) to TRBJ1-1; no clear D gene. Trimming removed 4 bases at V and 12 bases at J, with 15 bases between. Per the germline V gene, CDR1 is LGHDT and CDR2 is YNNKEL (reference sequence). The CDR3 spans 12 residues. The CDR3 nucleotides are TGTGCCAGCAGCCCACGCCCCAGGTTAACTTTCTTT. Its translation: CASSPRPRLTFF.

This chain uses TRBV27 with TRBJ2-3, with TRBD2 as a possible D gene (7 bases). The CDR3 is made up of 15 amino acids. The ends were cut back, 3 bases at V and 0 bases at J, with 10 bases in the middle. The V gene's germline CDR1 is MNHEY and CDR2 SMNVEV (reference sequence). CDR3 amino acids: CASSFAGASTDTQYF. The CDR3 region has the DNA TGTGCCAGCAGTTTTGCGGGGGCGAGCACAGATACGCAGTATTTT.

Here the CDR3 reads CASSESLNLRDEQFF. The CDR3 region has the DNA TGTGCCAGCAGTGAGTCGCTTAATCTACGGGATGAGCAGTTCTTC. This rearrangement joins TRBV2 to TRBJ2-1, with unresolved D. Germline V gene sequence: CDR1 SNHLY, CDR2 FYNNEI. Trimming cost V 3 bases and J 8 bases, with 17 bases left between them. The CDR3 totals 15 residues.

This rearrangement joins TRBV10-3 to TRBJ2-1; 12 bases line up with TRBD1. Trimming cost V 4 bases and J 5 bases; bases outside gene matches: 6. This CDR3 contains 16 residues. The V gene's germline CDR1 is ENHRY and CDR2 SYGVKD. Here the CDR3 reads CAISAGTGGLNNEQFF. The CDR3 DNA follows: TGTGCCATCAGTGCCGGGACAGGGGGCTTAAACAATGAGCAGTTCTTC.

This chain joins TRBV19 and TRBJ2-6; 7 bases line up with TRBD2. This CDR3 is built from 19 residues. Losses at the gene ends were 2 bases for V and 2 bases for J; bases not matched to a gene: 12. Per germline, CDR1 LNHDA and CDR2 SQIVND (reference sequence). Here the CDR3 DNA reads TGTGCCAGTAGTATACGGGGACTACAAACCGTCCCTGGGGCCAACGTCCTGACTTTC. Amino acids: CASSIRGLQTVPGANVLTF.

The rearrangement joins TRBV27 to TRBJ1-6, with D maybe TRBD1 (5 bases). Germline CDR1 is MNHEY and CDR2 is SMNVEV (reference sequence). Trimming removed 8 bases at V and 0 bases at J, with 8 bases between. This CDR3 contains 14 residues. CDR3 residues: CASSGLSYNSPLHF. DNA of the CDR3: TGTGCCAGCTCGGGACTCTCCTATAATTCACCCCTCCACTTT.

CDR3 sequence reads: CASSIGTYYSNQPQHF. As DNA, the CDR3 is TGTGCCAGTAGTATAGGTACCTACTATAGCAATCAGCCCCAGCATTTT. J is TRBJ1-5 and V is TRBV19; D gene unclear. The CDR3 contains 16 residues. Trimming left V 1 base short and J 0 bases short, with 10 bases between. The germline CDR1 and CDR2 sequences are LNHDA and SQIVND (reference sequence). The full variable domain, with the rest looked up from reference TRBV19 and TRBJ1-5, is DGGITQSPKYLFRKEGQNVTLSCEQNLNHDAMYWYRQDPGQGLRLIYYSQIVNDFQKGDIAEGYSVSREKKESFPLTVTSAQKNPTAFYLCASSIGTYYSNQPQHFGDGTRLSIL.

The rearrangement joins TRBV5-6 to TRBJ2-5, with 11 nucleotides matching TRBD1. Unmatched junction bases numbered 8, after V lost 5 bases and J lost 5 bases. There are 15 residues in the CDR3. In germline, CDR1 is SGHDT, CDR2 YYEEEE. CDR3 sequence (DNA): TGTGCCAGCAGGCCGGGGACAGGGGGGTTGGAGACCCAGTACTTC. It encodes CASRPGTGGLETQYF.

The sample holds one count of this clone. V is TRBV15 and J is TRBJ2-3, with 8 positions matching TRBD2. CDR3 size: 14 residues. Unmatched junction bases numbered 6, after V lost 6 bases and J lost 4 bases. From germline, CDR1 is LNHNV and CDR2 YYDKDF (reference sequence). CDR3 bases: TGTGCCACCAGGCCGGGGGGGCTTTCAGATACGCAGTATTTT. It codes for CATRPGGLSDTQYF.